The 30 T cell receptor beta chains in this list originate from one sample, sequenced in a study of cytomegalovirus exposure and HLA in healthy donors. 60 Vbeta and 13 Jbeta primers were used in PCR. Repertoires were generated with immunoSEQ multiplex PCR, while TCRdb's copy carries only in-frame clones and drops some. The table records hundreds of thousands of clones, roughly 75% of them present only once. Sequencing input: PBMCs. The receptor source for this set is a woman in her 30s in good health and CMV-seronegative.

The chain carries TRBV23-1 and TRBJ2-7, with 8 nucleotides matching TRBD2. TRBV23-1 is an ORF; its function is uncertain. The CDR3 has 16 residues. Trimming removed 0 bases from V and 1 base from J; junction bases left unmatched: 5. In DNA, the CDR3 is TGCGCCAGCAGTCAATCGAAGCGGGAGCAGTCCTACGAGCAGTACTTC. Residues: CASSQSKREQSYEQYF.

This chain joins TRBV5-6 and TRBJ2-2; 8 bases align to TRBD1. The CDR3 is made up of 17 amino acids. V gave up 4 bases and J gave up 6 bases; unmatched junction bases: 14. Germline-derived CDR1 and CDR2 are SGHDT and YYEEEE. CDR3 protein: CASSLRPGGFLPGELFF. In nucleotides, the CDR3 is TGTGCCAGCAGCCTGAGGCCAGGGGGCTTCTTGCCCGGGGAGCTGTTTTTT.

This chain joins TRBV5-4 and TRBJ2-2; 7 bases line up with TRBD1. Unmatched junction bases numbered 6, after V lost 4 bases and J lost 0 bases. The CDR3 is made up of 16 amino acids. Per the germline V gene, CDR1 is SGHNT and CDR2 is YYREEE (reference sequence). CDR3 nucleotides: TGTGCCAGCAGCCCGAAGACAGGGACGAACACCGGGGAGCTGTTTTTT. This gives the protein CASSPKTGTNTGELFF.

The chain employs TRBV30 and TRBJ1-5, with 10 bases identical to TRBD1. CDR3 length: 14 residues. Germline V lookup: CDR1 GTSNPN, CDR2 SVGIG (reference sequence). J was trimmed by 7 bases and V by 2 bases; bases with no gene match: 5. DNA of the CDR3: TGTGCCTGGAGTCGACAGGGGGCCGGGCAGCCCCAGCATTTT. Translated, it gives CAWSRQGAGQPQHF.

The chain recombines TRBV11-2 with TRBJ2-3; 7 bases are shared with TRBD2. The CDR3 loop spans 14 amino acids. CDR1 SGHAT and CDR2 FQNNGV come from the germline V gene. J lost 2 bases, V lost 5 bases, and 4 bases had no gene match. The CDR3 region has the DNA TGTGCCAGCAGCCCGGGGGGTATCACAGATACGCAGTATTTT. Its translation: CASSPGGITDTQYF.

This rearrangement joins TRBV27 to TRBJ2-4; the match to TRBD1 covers 7 bases. Germline V gene lookup returns CDR1 MNHEY and CDR2 SMNVEV (reference sequence). V lost 5 bases, J lost 1 base, and 11 bases stayed unmatched. This CDR3 is built from 17 residues. CDR3 DNA: TGTGCCAGCAGTCCACAGGGGATGGAGTTTGCCAAAAACATTCAGTACTTC. This codes for CASSPQGMEFAKNIQYF.

The sample holds one count of this clone. The chain combines TRBV7-9 with TRBJ1-2; 11 nucleotides agree with TRBD1. Trimming removed 5 bases from V and 0 bases from J; junction bases left unmatched: 2. The CDR3 loop spans 15 amino acids. Germline V gives CDR1 SEHNR, CDR2 FQNEAQ (reference sequence). The DNA for the CDR3 is TGTGCCAGCAGCCCGGGACAGGGGGCTAACTATGGCTACACCTTC. This encodes CASSPGQGANYGYTF.

The V call is TRBV5-5, the J call TRBJ1-1, with D hard to call. Germline CDR1 is SGHKS and CDR2 is YYEKEE (reference sequence). The CDR3 has 16 residues. Trimming pared 5 bases from V and 3 bases from J, leaving 20 bases between. The CDR3 protein is CASSSTGRRVDTEAFF. The DNA for the CDR3 is TGTGCCAGCAGTTCAACTGGACGGCGGGTGGACACTGAAGCTTTCTTT.

The chain employs TRBV11-2 and TRBJ2-3; a possible D gene is TRBD2 (6 bases). The CDR3 spans 12 residues. Germline assignment: CDR1 SGHAT and CDR2 FQNNGV. Trimming took 1 base from V and 9 from J, leaving 8 bases between them. The CDR3 DNA sequence: TGTGCCAGCAGCTTAGGCACTAGCACGCAGTATTTT. Protein: CASSLGTSTQYF.

The gene calls are TRBV12-5 and TRBJ2-5; a weak D match, TRBD2 (5 bases). The CDR3 runs 13 residues. V was clipped by 5 bases and J by 9 bases, with 16 bases between them. The germline V gene has CDR1 LGHNT and CDR2 FRNRAP. This CDR3 reads CASGQGPGVAQYF. In DNA form, the CDR3 reads TGTGCTAGTGGTCAAGGGCCCGGGGTGGCCCAGTACTTC.

The chain employs TRBV11-3 and TRBJ2-1; a possible D gene is TRBD2 (5 bases). V shed 4 bases and J shed 10 bases, with 11 bases lying between them. CDR1 is SGHNT, CDR2 YENEEA, per germline. This CDR3 spans 12 amino acids. CDR3 region: CASSSGGPEQFF. The CDR3 DNA follows: TGTGCCAGCAGCTCCGGAGGTCCAGAGCAGTTCTTC.

This clone has just one count. The V call is TRBV15, the J call TRBJ1-5; D is perhaps TRBD1 (6 bases). Germline CDR1 is LNHNV and CDR2 is YYDKDF (reference sequence). CDR3 length: 13 amino acids. Trimming left V 9 bases short and J 3 bases short, with 12 bases between. The CDR3 DNA follows: TGTGCCACGCAACAGGGCCCCAATCAGCCCCAGCATTTT. Translating gives CATQQGPNQPQHF.

The chain uses TRBV6-1 and TRBJ2-1, with D possibly being TRBD2 (6 bases). The length of the CDR3 is 15 residues. V lost 4 bases, J lost 2 bases, and 12 bases lay in between. The germline V gene has CDR1 MNHNS and CDR2 SASEGT. The CDR3 DNA follows: TGTGCCAGCAGTGCTATGACTAGTACCTACAATGAGCAGTTCTTC. It translates to CASSAMTSTYNEQFF.

This clone was recorded many times. This chain's CDR3 is CASSIGGGLPTQHF. CDR3 DNA sequence: TGTGCCAGTAGTATAGGCGGGGGGCTCCCGACCCAGCATTTT. V and J are TRBV19 and TRBJ1-5; D possibly corresponds to TRBD1 (6 bases). The CDR3 covers 14 residues. Germline CDR1 and CDR2: LNHDA and SQIVND (reference sequence). Trimming took off 1 base at V and 11 bases at J, with 15 bases between the two ends.

The chain employs TRBV7-9 and TRBJ2-2; 9 bases line up with TRBD1. The CDR3 contains 17 residues. J lost 6 bases, V lost 4 bases, and 12 bases had no gene match. Looked up from germline, CDR1 is SEHNR and CDR2 is FQNEAQ (reference sequence). CDR3 residues: CASSSYPGTGTPGELFF. The CDR3 DNA is TGTGCCAGCAGCTCCTATCCCGGGACAGGGACCCCCGGGGAGCTGTTTTTT.

This sequence joins TRBV30 and TRBJ1-5, with D hard to call. Per germline, CDR1 GTSNPN and CDR2 SVGIG (reference sequence). This CDR3 is built from 13 residues. Trimming took 2 bases from V and 4 from J, leaving 9 bases between them. This chain's CDR3 is CAWSITENQPQHF. Written as DNA, the CDR3 is TGTGCCTGGAGTATTACAGAAAATCAGCCCCAGCATTTT.

As regards this clone: One end of the junction varies from germline; a read error may be responsible. This chain uses TRBV7-9 with TRBJ2-1, with 8 positions matching TRBD1. CDR1 is SEHNR and CDR2 is FQNEAQ in the germline V gene (reference sequence). The CDR3 sequence is 15 residues long. The CDR3 sequence: CASNLAGTGINEQFF. CDR3 coding DNA: TGTGCCAGCAACTTAGCCGGGACAGGAATCAATGAGCAGTTCTTC.

The V call is TRBV6-1, the J call TRBJ1-1, with 7 bases matching TRBD1. The CDR3 extends over 15 amino acids. Germline V gene sequence: CDR1 MNHNS, CDR2 SASEGT. V was clipped by 6 bases and J by 0 bases; unmatched bases: 7. CDR3 nucleotide sequence: TGTGCCAGCAGCTCAGGGGGAATCATGAACACTGAAGCTTTCTTT. It specifies CASSSGGIMNTEAFF.

The V gene is TRBV6-1, the J gene TRBJ1-5; TRBD1 is a possible D gene (6 bases). The V gene's germline CDR1 is MNHNS and CDR2 SASEGT. The CDR3 has 15 residues. V was clipped by 4 bases and J by 1 base, with 11 bases between them. The CDR3 coding sequence is TGTGCCAGCAGTGTACAGGGCGGCAGCAATCAGCCCCAGCATTTT. Translation gives CASSVQGGSNQPQHF.

The rearrangement joins TRBV28 to TRBJ1-1, with 7 positions matching TRBD1. V shed 5 bases and J 3 bases; nucleotides not matched to a gene: 12. The CDR3 has 16 residues. From germline, CDR1 is MDHEN and CDR2 SYDVKM. The chain's CDR3 is CASSILDRKRHTEAFF. In DNA, the CDR3 is TGTGCCAGCAGTATCCTGGACAGGAAGAGACACACTGAAGCTTTCTTT.

The chain joins TRBV5-1 to TRBJ2-2; D gene unclear. Germline-derived CDR1 and CDR2 are SGHRS and YFSETQ. This CDR3 is 13 amino acids long. Trimming pared 3 bases from V and 8 bases from J, leaving 11 bases between. The CDR3 region has the DNA TGCGCCAGCAGCTCAGTTCCCGGGGGGGAGCTGTTTTTT. Encoded protein: CASSSVPGGELFF. Full variable domain (missing parts from reference TRBV5-1 and TRBJ2-2): KAGVTQTPRYLIKTRGQQVTLSCSPISGHRSVSWYQQTPGQGLQFLFEYFSETQRNKGNFPGRFSGRQFSNSRSEMNVSTLELGDSALYLCASSSVPGGELFFGEGSRLTVL.

The chain has TRBV5-1 and TRBJ2-2; perhaps TRBD1 as D (5 bases). This CDR3 contains 13 residues. Germline CDR1 is SGHRS and CDR2 is YFSETQ. The V gene lost 0 bases and the J gene lost 13 bases, with 13 bases spanning the gap. This CDR3 reads CASSLEGRGWLFF. The DNA of the CDR3 is TGCGCCAGCAGCTTGGAGGGGCGCGGATGGCTGTTTTTT.

This chain joins TRBV6-5 and TRBJ1-2, with D uncertain. Germline V gene data show CDR1 as MNHEY and CDR2 as SVGAGI. CDR3 size: 12 residues. V gave up 4 bases and J gave up 4 bases, with 7 bases separating them. The CDR3 region is CASSSGIYGYTF. The DNA for the CDR3 is TGTGCCAGCAGTTCTGGCATCTATGGCTACACCTTC.

This clone was seen a handful of times. The junction departs from the called germline gene at one end, perhaps through a read error. The chain couples TRBV7-7 to TRBJ2-5, with D perhaps TRBD2 (6 bases). The CDR3 extends over 15 amino acids. The V gene's germline CDR1 is SSHAT and CDR2 FNYEAQ (reference sequence). CDR3 region: CASSLAVGDQETQYF. The CDR3 bases are TGTGCTAGCAGCTTAGCGGTAGGAGACCAAGAGACCCAGTACTTC.

The V call is TRBV6-5, the J call TRBJ1-2, with unresolved D. The CDR3 is 15 amino acids. Germline CDR1 reads MNHEY; CDR2 reads SVGAGI. V was pared by 6 bases and J by 2 bases, with 16 bases between. CDR3 DNA sequence: TGTGCCAGCAGCCCCGGGGAGGAAACCAACTATGGCTACACCTTC. It is translated as CASSPGEETNYGYTF.

There are a few counts of this clone. This sequence joins TRBV5-4 and TRBJ1-1; unclear D gene. The germline V and J ends were trimmed by 4 bases and 6 bases, with 13 bases remaining between them. This CDR3 spans 13 amino acids. Germline V CDR1 and CDR2: SGHNT, YYREEE (reference sequence). The CDR3, as DNA: TGTGCCAGCAGCCCCGGGTGGATGGCTGAAGCTTTCTTT. It specifies CASSPGWMAEAFF.

The sample holds a few counts of this clone. The chain carries TRBV18 and TRBJ2-1, with D tentatively TRBD2 (5 bases). Trimming shortened V by 6 bases and J by 10 bases, and 22 bases separated the two germline ends. There are 15 residues in the CDR3. CDR1 is KGHSH and CDR2 is LQKENI in the germline V gene. CDR3: CASSYQEGSRAEQFF. The CDR3 DNA sequence: TGTGCCAGCTCCTACCAAGAGGGCTCCCGAGCGGAGCAGTTCTTC.

For the CDR3, the DNA is TGTGCCAGCAGTTTAGCAGGGATTCAGCCCCAGCATTTT. It specifies CASSLAGIQPQHF. The chain is built from TRBV27 and TRBJ1-5; the D gene is possibly TRBD1 (5 bases). Trimming stripped 2 bases from V and 6 bases from J, with 8 bases between. Germline assignment: CDR1 MNHEY and CDR2 SMNVEV (reference sequence). The CDR3 is made up of 13 amino acids.

For the CDR3, the DNA is TGTGCTAGTGGCCTTCTGATACAGACAGGTGATCTCGGCGGCTACACCTTC. Translated, it gives CASGLLIQTGDLGGYTF. The rearrangement joins TRBV12-5 to TRBJ1-2, with D tentatively TRBD1 (6 bases). This CDR3 is 17 amino acids long. V lost 6 bases to trimming and J lost 8 bases, with 28 bases between them. Germline loops: CDR1 LGHNT, CDR2 FRNRAP.

This clone was seen more than once but under ten times. The V call is TRBV30, the J call TRBJ2-2; 8 nucleotides line up with TRBD1. From germline, CDR1 is GTSNPN and CDR2 SVGIG (reference sequence). The CDR3 covers 15 residues. V lost 4 bases and J lost 3; bases outside the gene matches: 7. CDR3 region: CAWKTPTGDTGELFF. The CDR3 nucleotides read TGTGCCTGGAAAACCCCGACAGGGGACACCGGGGAGCTGTTTTTT. The variable domain in full, with the rest retrieved from reference TRBV30 and TRBJ2-2, is SQTIHQWPATLVQPVGSPLSLECTVEGTSNPNLYWYRQAAGRGLQLLFYSVGIGQISSEVPQNLSASRPQDRQFILSSKKLLLSDSGFYLCAWKTPTGDTGELFFGEGSRLTVL.